The 31 T cell receptor beta chains given below trace back to one sample, sequenced in a study of cytomegalovirus exposure and HLA in healthy donors. The PCR contained 60 Vbeta and 13 Jbeta primers. Produced via immunoSEQ multiplex PCR; TCRdb's table is partial and in-frame only. Among 160,000 or so clones listed, 75% to 90% were seen once. Material for sequencing was PBMCs. Receptor source: a man between 50 and 59 years old in good health and CMV-seropositive.

The chain recombines TRBV6-5 with TRBJ1-2, with a possible D match to TRBD1 (6 bases). Trimming pared 2 bases from V and 7 bases from J, leaving 11 bases between. The CDR3 consists of 13 residues. Germline V lookup: CDR1 MNHEY, CDR2 SVGAGI. In DNA, the CDR3 is TGTGCCAGCAGTTACCCACAGGGCTCTGGCTACACCTTC. This codes for CASSYPQGSGYTF.

This sequence joins TRBV7-9 and TRBJ2-4; a possible D gene is TRBD1 (6 bases). V gave up 1 base and J gave up 0 bases, with 10 bases separating them. The CDR3 spans 16 residues. From germline, CDR1 is SEHNR and CDR2 FQNEAQ (reference sequence). The CDR3 DNA is TGTGCCAGCAGCTTAGACAGGGCTTTAGCCAAAAACATTCAGTACTTC. This encodes CASSLDRALAKNIQYF.

The gene calls are TRBV11-1 and TRBJ2-3; TRBD1 might be the D (6 bases). Germline CDR1 and CDR2: SGHAT and FQDESV (reference sequence). This CDR3 has 15 amino acids. The V end lost 3 bases, the J end lost 2 bases, and 12 bases lay between the germline ends. The CDR3 DNA is TGTGCCAGCAGCTTGTTTGGACAGATCACAGATACGCAGTATTTT. It is translated as CASSLFGQITDTQYF.

The chain uses TRBV4-1 and TRBJ2-1; the D gene is possibly TRBD1 (5 bases). V was shortened by 0 bases and J by 3 bases, with 12 bases between the two germline ends. Germline CDR1 is MGHRA and CDR2 is YSYEKL. The CDR3 loop spans 16 amino acids. The CDR3 region is CASSQDLQALYNEQFF. CDR3 sequence (DNA): TGCGCCAGCAGCCAAGATCTACAGGCCCTCTACAATGAGCAGTTCTTC.

The chain employs TRBV6-6 and TRBJ2-3; 10 bases are shared with TRBD1. Per the germline V gene, CDR1 is MNHNY and CDR2 is SVGAGI (reference sequence). The CDR3 covers 14 residues. V lost 6 bases and J lost 4; bases outside the gene matches: 4. CDR3 in DNA: TGTGCCAGCAGAGACAGGGGGCAGGCAGATACGCAGTATTTT. The encoded protein is CASRDRGQADTQYF.

The chain recombines TRBV27 with TRBJ1-4; D unclear. V was clipped by 0 bases and J by 6 bases, with 14 bases between them. Germline V lookup: CDR1 MNHEY, CDR2 SMNVEV (reference sequence). The CDR3 is 16 amino acids. CDR3 loop: CASSLSGHPGHEKLFF. DNA for the CDR3: TGTGCCAGCAGTTTATCGGGTCACCCTGGGCATGAAAAACTGTTTTTT.

V gene TRBV7-3 combines with J gene TRBJ2-1, with 7 nucleotides matching TRBD2. Germline values: CDR1 SGHTA, CDR2 FQGTGA. This CDR3 is built from 15 residues. The V and J ends lost 5 bases and 4 bases, in that order; junction bases with no gene match: 8. Here the CDR3 reads CASSQVGGGYNEQFF. Here the CDR3 DNA reads TGTGCCAGCAGCCAAGTGGGGGGAGGGTACAATGAGCAGTTCTTC.

The chain recombines TRBV5-1 with TRBJ2-2; 9 bases map to TRBD2. Germline lookup yields CDR1 SGHRS and CDR2 YFSETQ. The CDR3 length is 16 residues. The trim removed 3 bases at V and 2 bases at J, leaving 5 bases unmatched. In DNA form, the CDR3 reads TGCGCCAGCAGCTACTTTAGCGGGGGAAACACCGGGGAGCTGTTTTTT. It specifies CASSYFSGGNTGELFF.

The chain carries TRBV13 and TRBJ2-1, with 9 positions matching TRBD2. The CDR3 is made up of 14 amino acids. The V and J ends lost 2 bases and 13 bases, in that order; junction bases with no gene match: 9. Germline lookup yields CDR1 PRHDT and CDR2 FYEKMQ (reference sequence). CDR3 coding DNA: TGTGCCAGCAGCTTATCGCGACTAGCGGATCATCAGTTCTTC. Translation gives CASSLSRLADHQFF.

The chain combines TRBV30 with TRBJ2-2, with 12 bases matching TRBD2. The CDR3 runs to 14 residues. The trim removed 3 bases at V and 5 bases at J, leaving 1 base unmatched. Germline lookup yields CDR1 GTSNPN and CDR2 SVGIG (reference sequence). CDR3 in DNA: TGTGCCTGGAGAACTAGCGGGAGGACCGGGGAGCTGTTTTTT. It codes for CAWRTSGRTGELFF.

The chain carries TRBV5-1 and TRBJ2-7, with a tentative D call TRBD2 (7 bases). The CDR3 sequence is 14 residues long. The germline gives CDR1 SGHRS, CDR2 YFSETQ. Deletions cut 5 bases from V and 4 bases from J, with 16 bases between. The CDR3 nucleotides read TGCGCCAGCAGTGACGGGGGGCTAGGTTACGAGCAGTACTTC. Protein product: CASSDGGLGYEQYF.

This chain uses TRBV27 with TRBJ1-4; 9 positions agree with TRBD1. The length of the CDR3 is 15 residues. V lost 5 bases, J lost 8 bases, and 9 bases stayed unmatched. The germline gives CDR1 MNHEY, CDR2 SMNVEV (reference sequence). The CDR3 DNA reads TGTGCCAGCAGTCCTAGGGACAGGGTGGCGGAAAAACTGTTTTTT. It is translated as CASSPRDRVAEKLFF.

V and J are TRBV5-1 and TRBJ2-5; TRBD1 matches 8 bases. This CDR3 has 15 residues. After removal of 2 bases from V and 3 bases from J, the junction contained 6 bases not matched to a gene. Germline V gene lookup returns CDR1 SGHRS and CDR2 YFSETQ. CDR3 coding DNA: TGCGCCAGCAGCTTAGGGCCGGGACAGGAAGAGACCCAGTACTTC. It is translated as CASSLGPGQEETQYF.

This chain uses TRBV9 with TRBJ2-5; tentatively, D is TRBD2 (6 bases). CDR1 and CDR2 from the germline V gene are SGDLS and YYNGEE. Between the trimmed V and J ends, which lost 2 bases and 2 bases, there was a span of 13 bases. The CDR3 has 15 amino acids. The CDR3 spells CASSVRGMGQETQYF. CDR3 in DNA: TGTGCCAGCAGCGTCCGGGGGATGGGGCAAGAGACCCAGTACTTC.

The J gene is TRBJ1-1, the V gene TRBV5-5, with unresolved D. The CDR3 runs to 16 residues. The V end was cut by 5 bases, the J end by 1 base, with 18 bases between. The germline V gene encodes CDR1 SGHKS and CDR2 YYEKEE (reference sequence). The CDR3 sequence: CASRPIWGGKNTEAFF. CDR3 sequence (DNA): TGTGCCAGCAGACCGATTTGGGGAGGGAAGAACACTGAAGCTTTCTTT.

The chain recombines TRBV30 with TRBJ2-2, with a weak D call TRBD1 (5 bases). From germline, CDR1 is GTSNPN and CDR2 SVGIG (reference sequence). V was trimmed by 5 bases and J by 8 bases, leaving 15 bases between them. There are 13 residues in the CDR3. The CDR3 loop is CAWGRQGMGELFF. In DNA, the CDR3 is TGTGCCTGGGGACGCCAGGGAATGGGGGAGCTGTTTTTT. The whole variable domain, filled in from reference TRBV30 and TRBJ2-2, reads SQTIHQWPATLVQPVGSPLSLECTVEGTSNPNLYWYRQAAGRGLQLLFYSVGIGQISSEVPQNLSASRPQDRQFILSSKKLLLSDSGFYLCAWGRQGMGELFFGEGSRLTVL.

The chain couples TRBV6-6 to TRBJ2-7; 10 bases map to TRBD1. Per the germline V gene, CDR1 is MNHNY and CDR2 is SVGAGI (reference sequence). The CDR3 consists of 15 residues. J was trimmed by 3 bases and V by 5 bases; bases with no gene match: 7. This CDR3 reads CASSNRTGGDYEQYF. The CDR3 region has the DNA TGTGCCAGCAGTAACAGGACAGGGGGGGACTACGAGCAGTACTTC.

This chain connects TRBV7-9 to TRBJ1-1; 7 nucleotides match TRBD1. After removal of 0 bases from V and 5 bases from J, the junction contained 6 bases not matched to a gene. The CDR3 has 15 amino acids. Germline loops: CDR1 SEHNR, CDR2 FQNEAQ (reference sequence). The CDR3 sequence is CASSLASGGWTEAFF. The CDR3 DNA follows: TGTGCCAGCAGCTTAGCATCAGGGGGTTGGACTGAAGCTTTCTTT.

Points on this clone: One end of the junction does not line up with germline, which may come from a read error. This chain connects TRBV7-9 to TRBJ1-1; 9 nucleotides line up with TRBD1. The length of the CDR3 is 16 residues. Germline lookup yields CDR1 SEHNR and CDR2 FQNEAQ (reference sequence). CDR3 residues: CSSSLGTGGMAEEAFF. CDR3 nucleotide sequence: TGTTCCAGCAGCTTAGGAACAGGGGGCATGGCAGAGGAAGCTTTCTTT.

Worth noting for this clone: The sample has other DNA sequences that encode this CDR3 too. The rearrangement links TRBV19 to TRBJ1-5; 7 bases are a match to TRBD1. CDR3 length: 14 residues. Germline V lookup: CDR1 LNHDA, CDR2 SQIVND (reference sequence). V lost 7 bases to trimming and J lost 0 bases; unmatched junction nucleotides: 3. CDR3 residues: CASKTGDSNQPQHF. The CDR3 nucleotides are TGTGCCAGTAAAACAGGGGATAGCAATCAGCCCCAGCATTTT.

This clone came up a few times. The chain employs TRBV5-1 and TRBJ2-1, with 7 nucleotides matching TRBD2. Germline V gene data show CDR1 as SGHRS and CDR2 as YFSETQ. V lost 0 bases, J lost 7 bases, and 10 bases stayed unmatched. This CDR3 is built from 16 residues. This chain's CDR3 is CASSLESSGVGNEQFF. CDR3 bases: TGCGCCAGCAGCTTGGAATCCAGCGGGGTGGGTAATGAGCAGTTCTTC.

The chain links TRBV7-3 to TRBJ2-5; D is possibly TRBD2 (5 bases). The CDR3 is 15 amino acids. The germline CDR1 and CDR2 sequences are SGHTA and FQGTGA. V lost 3 bases and J lost 0, with 11 bases in between. CDR3 sequence: CASSLYPGNQETQYF. The DNA for the CDR3 is TGTGCCAGCAGCTTGTACCCGGGAAACCAAGAGACCCAGTACTTC.

V is TRBV27 and J is TRBJ2-2; 7 bases align to TRBD1. The CDR3 extends over 14 amino acids. Per germline, CDR1 MNHEY and CDR2 SMNVEV (reference sequence). J was trimmed by 4 bases and V by 6 bases; bases with no gene match: 5. As DNA, the CDR3 is TGTGCCAGCAGCATAAACAGGGGCACCGGGGAGCTGTTTTTT. This codes for CASSINRGTGELFF.

The chain couples TRBV9 to TRBJ1-4; TRBD1 might be the D (6 bases). Germline assignment: CDR1 SGDLS and CDR2 YYNGEE. Trimming shortened V by 3 bases and J by 5 bases, and 11 bases separated the two germline ends. This CDR3 region has 14 residues. The CDR3 loop reads CASSGTGYNEKLFF. Here the CDR3 DNA reads TGTGCCAGCAGCGGAACAGGGTACAATGAAAAACTGTTTTTT. The full variable domain, rest sourced from reference TRBV9 and TRBJ1-4, is DSGVTQTPKHLITATGQRVTLRCSPRSGDLSVYWYQQSLDQGLQFLIQYYNGEERAKGNILERFSAQQFPDLHSELNLSSLELGDSALYFCASSGTGYNEKLFFGSGTQLSVL.

The chain couples TRBV10-3 to TRBJ1-6, with D maybe TRBD1 (6 bases). Germline assignment: CDR1 ENHRY and CDR2 SYGVKD. This CDR3 is built from 14 residues. Trimming left V 3 bases short and J 10 bases short, with 13 bases between. In DNA, the CDR3 is TGTGCCATCAGTGAATTAGGGGACAACTCACCCCTCCACTTT. This gives the protein CAISELGDNSPLHF.

Only a few counts were recorded for this clone. This chain connects TRBV7-8 to TRBJ1-4; D unresolved. The V end was cut by 2 bases, the J end by 1 base, with 8 bases between. The CDR3 sequence is 15 residues long. In germline, CDR1 is SGHVS, CDR2 FQNEAQ. The CDR3 protein is CASSLRGRTNEKLFF. The DNA for the CDR3 is TGTGCCAGCAGCTTAAGAGGCAGAACTAATGAAAAACTGTTTTTT.

J is TRBJ2-7 and V is TRBV7-9; 9 nucleotides align to TRBD1. This CDR3 has 16 amino acids. Germline trimming cut 0 bases from V and 2 bases from J; bases unmatched to any gene: 5. CDR1 SEHNR and CDR2 FQNEAQ come from the germline V gene (reference sequence). CDR3 sequence reads: CASSLAGTGPTYEQYF. The CDR3 nucleotides are TGTGCCAGCAGCTTAGCCGGGACAGGGCCTACCTACGAGCAGTACTTC.

Remarks on this clone: This specimen includes other DNA sequences encoding the same CDR3. This rearrangement joins TRBV2 to TRBJ2-7; D unclear. Looked up from germline, CDR1 is SNHLY and CDR2 is FYNNEI. The V end was cut by 7 bases, the J end by 2 bases, with 15 bases between. This CDR3 has 14 amino acids. The DNA of the CDR3 is TGTGCCAGCAATGCAGGAACCCCCCCCTACGAGCAGTACTTC. Translating gives CASNAGTPPYEQYF.

The CDR3 loop is CASSSQGYLETQYF. The CDR3 DNA follows: TGTGCCAGCAGCTCCCAGGGGTATCTGGAGACCCAGTACTTC. The chain carries TRBV11-2 and TRBJ2-5; D perhaps matches TRBD1 (6 bases). CDR3 length: 14 residues. Trimming removed 4 bases from V and 5 bases from J, with 14 bases in between. Germline V CDR1 and CDR2: SGHAT, FQNNGV.

The J gene is TRBJ2-1, the V gene TRBV30, with D tentatively TRBD2 (6 bases). This CDR3 comprises 14 residues. V gave up 0 bases and J gave up 5 bases, with 11 bases separating them. Germline values: CDR1 GTSNPN, CDR2 SVGIG (reference sequence). CDR3 nucleotides: TGTGCCTGGAGTGTAGGCGGGACCCACAATGAGCAGTTCTTC. Amino acid sequence: CAWSVGGTHNEQFF.

The chain combines TRBV5-1 with TRBJ2-7; a weak D match, TRBD1 (6 bases). V lost 0 bases and J lost 4, with 14 bases in between. Germline CDR1 is SGHRS and CDR2 is YFSETQ. The CDR3 covers 15 residues. CDR3 in DNA: TGCGCCAGCAGCTTGGGCCCCCAGGGGTCATACGAGCAGTACTTC. Translated, it gives CASSLGPQGSYEQYF.